The 16 T cell receptor beta chains reported below all come from one sample, sequenced in a study of blood T cell repertoires in COVID-19. The protocol was immunoSEQ multiplex PCR, while the TCRdb copy is restricted to in-frame clones and leaves out a portion. The sample consists of about 280,000 clones, roughly nine tenths of them appearing once. The source material was PBMCs or T cells enriched from blood (not recorded which). The receptor source for this set is a woman aged 40 to 49 who had recovered from COVID-19.

This rearrangement joins TRBV27 to TRBJ2-5, with 9 bases identical to TRBD2. The V gene end was trimmed by 4 bases and the J gene end by 5 bases; junction bases not matched to a gene: 8. This CDR3 has 15 residues. Germline lookup yields CDR1 MNHEY and CDR2 SMNVEV (reference sequence). This chain's CDR3 is CASSSVAGEGETQYF. The CDR3 nucleotides read TGTGCCAGCAGTTCCGTAGCGGGAGAGGGGGAGACCCAGTACTTC.

This chain connects TRBV19 to TRBJ2-6; 7 nucleotides agree with TRBD1. The CDR3 length is 15 residues. Germline V gives CDR1 LNHDA, CDR2 SQIVND (reference sequence). The V gene end was trimmed by 6 bases and the J gene end by 1 base; junction bases not matched to a gene: 3. The CDR3 is CASRTQGSGANVLTF. CDR3 DNA sequence: TGTGCCAGTAGAACACAGGGGTCTGGGGCCAACGTCCTGACTTTC.

This rearrangement joins TRBV11-3 to TRBJ2-2; D is ambiguous. The CDR3 sequence is 14 residues long. V was trimmed by 4 bases and J by 6 bases, leaving 12 bases between them. Germline values: CDR1 SGHNT, CDR2 YENEEA. Written as DNA, the CDR3 is TGTGCCAGCAGCTCCACCCGTAGTGCCGGGGAGCTGTTTTTT. Translation gives CASSSTRSAGELFF.

This clone was found a few times. The CDR3 is CASSQIPGLGSPLHF. The CDR3 nucleotides read TGCGCCAGCAGCCAAATTCCGGGGTTGGGCTCACCCCTCCACTTT. The J gene is TRBJ1-6, the V gene TRBV4-1; unclear D gene. Germline V gene sequence: CDR1 MGHRA, CDR2 YSYEKL. The CDR3 totals 15 residues. The V and J ends lost 2 bases and 10 bases respectively, with 15 bases between them.

The V gene is TRBV5-1, the J gene TRBJ1-2, with D hard to call. The length of the CDR3 is 14 residues. V was shortened by 0 bases and J by 4 bases, with 10 bases between the two germline ends. In germline, CDR1 is SGHRS, CDR2 YFSETQ. The DNA of the CDR3 is TGCGCCAGCAGCTTGGTCTCACTATCCTATGGCTACACCTTC. It codes for CASSLVSLSYGYTF.

The V call is TRBV2, the J call TRBJ2-3; a possible D gene is TRBD2 (5 bases). Trimming cost V 8 bases and J 2 bases, with 14 bases left between them. The CDR3 is 14 residues long. Germline V lookup: CDR1 SNHLY, CDR2 FYNNEI. CDR3 residues: CASRGAFVTDTQYF. CDR3 bases: TGTGCCAGCCGGGGTGCATTCGTCACAGATACGCAGTATTTT.

The chain couples TRBV11-2 to TRBJ2-7; 7 bases align to TRBD1. V lost 7 bases, J lost 2 bases, and 8 bases stayed unmatched. The CDR3 covers 14 residues. Germline CDR1 reads SGHAT; CDR2 reads FQNNGV. The CDR3 sequence: CASTLTGMAYEQYF. The CDR3 bases are TGTGCCAGCACCCTGACAGGGATGGCCTACGAGCAGTACTTC.

The V and J genes are TRBV6-5 and TRBJ1-2; D may be TRBD1 (6 bases). V gave up 5 bases and J gave up 3 bases, with 10 bases separating them. The CDR3 loop spans 13 amino acids. Germline V lookup: CDR1 MNHEY, CDR2 SVGAGI. The CDR3 loop reads CASSRNRDYGYTF. The CDR3, as DNA: TGTGCCAGCAGTCGAAACAGGGACTATGGCTACACCTTC.

The genes are TRBV5-6 and TRBJ1-4, with D tentatively TRBD1 (5 bases). The CDR3 is 16 residues long. Looked up from germline, CDR1 is SGHDT and CDR2 is YYEEEE. Trimming cost V 0 bases and J 7 bases, with 16 bases left between them. In DNA form, the CDR3 reads TGTGCCAGCAGCTTGGGGGCCGCAGGGTTCGGTGAAAAACTGTTTTTT. Its protein product is CASSLGAAGFGEKLFF.

The chain links TRBV28 to TRBJ2-7, with D tentatively TRBD2 (6 bases). V was pared by 1 base and J by 5 bases, with 15 bases between. Germline loops: CDR1 MDHEN, CDR2 SYDVKM. The CDR3 sequence is 15 residues long. The CDR3 nucleotides are TGTGCCAGCAGTTTATCGTACGGGAGTGGGGACGAGCAGTACTTC. It encodes CASSLSYGSGDEQYF.

The V gene is TRBV24-1, the J gene TRBJ1-2; 8 bases fit TRBD1. CDR1 and CDR2 (germline): KGHDR, SFDVKD. The CDR3 spans 15 residues. V gave up 4 bases and J gave up 2 bases; unmatched junction bases: 5. The CDR3 DNA reads as TGTGCCACCAGTGACACCCGGACAGGGAACTATGGCTACACCTTC. Residues: CATSDTRTGNYGYTF.

The chain joins TRBV10-1 to TRBJ2-3, with TRBD2 matching 15 bases. V shed 4 bases, J shed 6 bases, and the junction held 5 bases outside the gene matches. The CDR3 sequence is 16 residues long. CDR1 is WNHNN, CDR2 SYGVQD, per germline (reference sequence). The CDR3 nucleotides are TGCGCCAGCAGTGGGGGACTAGCGGGAGGAGGGGATACGCAGTATTTT. Its protein product is CASSGGLAGGGDTQYF.

The rearrangement links TRBV5-1 to TRBJ1-2; possibly TRBD1 for D (6 bases). The CDR3 spans 13 residues. Trimming shortened V by 3 bases and J by 4 bases, and 10 bases separated the two germline ends. Germline V gives CDR1 SGHRS, CDR2 YFSETQ. The CDR3 DNA is TGCGCCAGCAGCTCTGGACAGACCTATGGCTACACCTTC. Translating gives CASSSGQTYGYTF.

The chain carries TRBV7-9 and TRBJ2-3; no firm D call. V was shortened by 8 bases and J by 9 bases, with 15 bases between the two germline ends. The CDR3 contains 12 residues. Per the germline V gene, CDR1 is SEHNR and CDR2 is FQNEAQ (reference sequence). Written as DNA, the CDR3 is TGTGCCAGCGTACTCGTTGGAGACACGCAGTATTTT. Translation: CASVLVGDTQYF.

The chain carries TRBV3-1 (or the pseudogene TRBV3-2) and TRBJ2-6; 13 positions agree with TRBD2. V lost 3 bases, J lost 0 bases, and 8 bases stayed unmatched. This CDR3 region has 20 residues. Germline lookup yields CDR1 LGHDT and CDR2 YNNKEL (reference sequence). The CDR3 DNA reads TGTGCCAGCAGCCATCGGGGCCGGACTAGCGGGAGCTCTGGGGCCAACGTCCTGACTTTC. As protein: CASSHRGRTSGSSGANVLTF.

The V and J genes are TRBV28 and TRBJ2-3, with 10 bases fitting TRBD2. Germline lookup yields CDR1 MDHEN and CDR2 SYDVKM. Trimming took 5 bases from V and 1 from J; bases not matched to a gene: 6. The CDR3 is made up of 16 amino acids. CDR3 in DNA: TGTGCCAGCAGTCCGCCCGGGACTAGCGGCACAGATACGCAGTATTTT. Protein: CASSPPGTSGTDTQYF.